This T cell receptor (beta chain) is drawn from a study of T cell clonality in common variable immunodeficiency. Heparinized whole blood, about 5 to 8.5 ml, came from each donor. Germline V gene sequence: CDR1 SGHRS, CDR2 YFSETQ. The CDR3 runs to 16 residues. V trimming: 2 bases; J trimming: 1 base; junction bases outside the gene matches: 5. Study-wide findings and caveats: CVID subjects showed higher TCRbeta clonality than healthy controls.

The sample holds many counts of this clone. What it binds is unknown. The read falls 3 residues short of the CDR3 end, and the missing part is taken from the germline J gene. Equal genomic DNA amounts from CVID and control samples were sequenced. Assay: immunoSEQ multiplex PCR; the TCRdb copy retains only in-frame clones and omits some. This set yields fewer than 40,000 clones and no singletons; the top ten hold 3.5% to 4%. The chain has TRBV5-1 and TRBJ2-2; TRBD2 matches 7 bases. The sequenced sample was peripheral blood mononuclear cells. This receptor was obtained from a person between 18 and 69 years old in good health. The covered CDR3 bases are TGCGCCAGCAGCTTCCTAGCGGCTCAGAACACCGGGGAG. It yields the protein CASSFLAAQNTGE. The full CDR3 reads CASSFLAAQNTGELFF. The full variable domain, rest sourced from reference TRBV5-1 and TRBJ2-2, is KAGVTQTPRYLIKTRGQQVTLSCSPISGHRSVSWYQQTPGQGLQFLFEYFSETQRNKGNFPGRFSGRQFSNSRSEMNVSTLELGDSALYLCASSFLAAQNTGELFFGEGSRLTVL.